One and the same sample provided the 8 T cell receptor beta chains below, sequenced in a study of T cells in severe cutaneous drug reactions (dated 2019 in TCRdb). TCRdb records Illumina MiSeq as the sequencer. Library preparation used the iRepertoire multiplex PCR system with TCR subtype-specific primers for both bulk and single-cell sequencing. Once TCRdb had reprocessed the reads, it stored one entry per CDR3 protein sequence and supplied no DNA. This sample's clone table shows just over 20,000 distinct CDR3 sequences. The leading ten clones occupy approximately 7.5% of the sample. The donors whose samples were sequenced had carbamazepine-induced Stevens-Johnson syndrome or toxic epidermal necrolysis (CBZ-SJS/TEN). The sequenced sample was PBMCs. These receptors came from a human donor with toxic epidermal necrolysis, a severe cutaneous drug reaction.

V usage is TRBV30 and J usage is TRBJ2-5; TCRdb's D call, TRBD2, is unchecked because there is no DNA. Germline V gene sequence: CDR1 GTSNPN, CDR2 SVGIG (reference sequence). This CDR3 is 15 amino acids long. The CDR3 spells CAWSPGTSGRGTQYF.

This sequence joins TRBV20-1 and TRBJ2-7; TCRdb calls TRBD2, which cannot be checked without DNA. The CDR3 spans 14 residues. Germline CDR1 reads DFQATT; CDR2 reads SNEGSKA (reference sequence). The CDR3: CSAKGTSASYEQYF.

This CDR3 is CASRPDKNYGYTF. The chain uses TRBV12-3 or TRBV12-4 and TRBJ1-2. This CDR3 has 13 amino acids.

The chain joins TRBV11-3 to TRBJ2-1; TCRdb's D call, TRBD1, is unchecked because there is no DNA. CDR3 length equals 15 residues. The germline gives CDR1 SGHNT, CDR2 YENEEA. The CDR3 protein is CASSTHRGSRDEQFF.

This CDR3 is CASSRLQGATDTQYF. This chain links TRBV19 with TRBJ2-3; the TCRdb D gene call, TRBD1, has no DNA to confirm it. The CDR3 is 15 amino acids. The germline gives CDR1 LNHDA, CDR2 SQIVND (reference sequence).

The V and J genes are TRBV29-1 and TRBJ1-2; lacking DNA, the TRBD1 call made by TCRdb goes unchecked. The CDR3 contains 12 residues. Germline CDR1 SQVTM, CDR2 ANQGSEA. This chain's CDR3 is CSVHDSNYGYTF.

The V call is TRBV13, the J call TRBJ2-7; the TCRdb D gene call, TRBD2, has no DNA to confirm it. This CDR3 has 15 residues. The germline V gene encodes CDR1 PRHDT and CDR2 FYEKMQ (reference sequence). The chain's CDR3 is CASSLGGLAIYEQYF.

The CDR3 spells CASSLEGFGEQFF. The chain combines TRBV5-5 with TRBJ2-1. The CDR3 has 13 residues. Germline assignment: CDR1 SGHKS and CDR2 YYEKEE (reference sequence).